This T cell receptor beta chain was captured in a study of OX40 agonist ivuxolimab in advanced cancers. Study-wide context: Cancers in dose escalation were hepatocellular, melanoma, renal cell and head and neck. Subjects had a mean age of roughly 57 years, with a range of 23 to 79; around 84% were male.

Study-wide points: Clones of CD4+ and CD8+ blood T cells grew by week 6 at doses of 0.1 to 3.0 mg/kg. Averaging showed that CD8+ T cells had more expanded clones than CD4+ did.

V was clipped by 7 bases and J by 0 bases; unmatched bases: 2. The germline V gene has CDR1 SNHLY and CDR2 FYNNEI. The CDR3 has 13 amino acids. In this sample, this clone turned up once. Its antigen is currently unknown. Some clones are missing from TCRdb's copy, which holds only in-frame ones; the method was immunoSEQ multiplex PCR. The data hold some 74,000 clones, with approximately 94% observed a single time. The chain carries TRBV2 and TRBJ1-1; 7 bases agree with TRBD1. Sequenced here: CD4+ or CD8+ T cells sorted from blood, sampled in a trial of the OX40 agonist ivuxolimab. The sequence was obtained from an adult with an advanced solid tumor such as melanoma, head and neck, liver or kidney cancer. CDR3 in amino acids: CASTTGLNTEAFF. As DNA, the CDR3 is TGTGCCAGCACGACAGGGCTGAACACTGAAGCTTTCTTT. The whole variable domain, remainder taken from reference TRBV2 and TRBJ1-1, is EPEVTQTPSHQVTQMGQEVILRCVPISNHLYFYWYRQILGQKVEFLVSFYNNEISEKSEIFDDQFSVERPDGSNFTLKIRSTKLEDSAMYFCASTTGLNTEAFFGQGTRLTVV.